What follows are 27 T cell receptor beta chains derived from one specimen sequenced in a study of technical replicates of blood from a few donors. Using immunoSEQ multiplex PCR, the repertoire was profiled, and TCRdb retains in-frame clones only, with some absent. The sample records some 60,000 clones, about 86% being singletons. Sample: PBMCs. The source is a human donor in good health. Some clones in this sample may be carry-over from other donors' samples.

V and J are TRBV7-6 and TRBJ2-2; tentatively, D is TRBD2 (5 bases). Looked up from germline, CDR1 is SGHVS and CDR2 is FNYEAQ. The CDR3 is made up of 16 amino acids. Trimming took off 0 bases at V and 5 bases at J, with 13 bases between the two ends. CDR3: CASSLAAGARTGELFF. Written as DNA, the CDR3 is TGTGCCAGCAGCTTAGCGGCGGGCGCGCGGACCGGGGAGCTGTTTTTT.

The V gene is TRBV7-2, the J gene TRBJ2-7; a weak D match, TRBD1 (6 bases). Germline CDR1 SGHTA, CDR2 FQGNSA. V was trimmed by 4 bases and J by 8 bases, leaving 18 bases between them. The length of the CDR3 is 14 residues. The CDR3 DNA sequence: TGTGCCAGCAGCTATGGACAGACCCCGGCCCAGCAGTACTTC. It encodes CASSYGQTPAQQYF.

The rearrangement links TRBV5-4 to TRBJ2-5; 9 bases agree with TRBD2. This CDR3 has 16 amino acids. Germline lookup yields CDR1 SGHNT and CDR2 YYREEE (reference sequence). Trimming cost V 2 bases and J 3 bases; bases outside gene matches: 8. In nucleotides, the CDR3 is TGTGCCAGCAGCTTAGGCCAGCGGGGGGCAAAAGAGACCCAGTACTTC. Protein: CASSLGQRGAKETQYF.

The chain has TRBV7-2 and TRBJ2-3; tentative D call: TRBD2 (5 bases). CDR3 size: 16 residues. The V and J ends lost 3 bases and 0 bases respectively, with 13 bases between them. Looked up from germline, CDR1 is SGHTA and CDR2 is FQGNSA. The CDR3 bases are TGTGCCAGCAGCTTCCGGGATCCGACTAGCACAGATACGCAGTATTTT. Encoded protein: CASSFRDPTSTDTQYF.

The chain couples TRBV4-1 to TRBJ1-1; 8 bases match TRBD1. Per the germline V gene, CDR1 is MGHRA and CDR2 is YSYEKL. CDR3 length equals 16 residues. The V segment lost 1 base and the J segment 6 bases; nucleotides outside the gene matches: 10. As DNA, the CDR3 is TGCGCCAGCAGCCAAGGGGTGGCCAGGGGGCCCGCTGAAGCTTTCTTT. Amino acids: CASSQGVARGPAEAFF.

This chain uses TRBV30 with TRBJ1-4, with TRBD1 identical over 7 bases. CDR1 GTSNPN and CDR2 SVGIG come from the germline V gene (reference sequence). The V and J ends lost 2 bases and 6 bases, in that order; junction bases with no gene match: 6. The CDR3 runs to 14 residues. CDR3 residues: CAWSRGTADEKLFF. The CDR3 DNA is TGTGCCTGGAGTAGAGGGACAGCCGATGAAAAACTGTTTTTT.

This clone was detected once. This chain joins TRBV2 and TRBJ1-5; perhaps TRBD1 as D (6 bases). This CDR3 comprises 13 residues. Per the germline V gene, CDR1 is SNHLY and CDR2 is FYNNEI. V lost 4 bases and J 8 bases, leaving 12 bases between the germline ends. The CDR3: CASSGQAREPQHF. For the CDR3, the DNA is TGTGCCAGCAGTGGACAGGCCCGAGAGCCCCAGCATTTT.

The gene calls are TRBV6-1 and TRBJ2-1, with 10 bases that match TRBD2. The CDR3 consists of 15 residues. Germline loops: CDR1 MNHNS, CDR2 SASEGT. After removal of 7 bases from V and 6 bases from J, the junction contained 9 bases not matched to a gene. Here the CDR3 DNA reads TGTGCCAGCATCCTACTAGCGGGGCAGGTCAATGAGCAGTTCTTC. Amino acid sequence: CASILLAGQVNEQFF.

In DNA, the CDR3 is TGTGCCAGCATATCCGTCGGCAATCAGCCCCAGCATTTT. It specifies CASISVGNQPQHF. The chain recombines TRBV9 with TRBJ1-5; no firm D call. Trimming stripped 6 bases from V and 2 bases from J, with 9 bases between. The CDR3 is 13 residues long. Germline CDR1 reads SGDLS; CDR2 reads YYNGEE.

The chain carries TRBV4-2 and TRBJ2-3; TRBD2 matches at 8 bases. The CDR3 covers 15 residues. Germline CDR1 is LGHNA and CDR2 is YNFKEQ. V shed 1 base, J shed 3 bases, and the junction held 3 bases outside the gene matches. This CDR3 reads CASSQAGGPTDTQYF. CDR3 DNA sequence: TGTGCCAGCAGCCAAGCGGGAGGGCCGACAGATACGCAGTATTTT.

V is TRBV12-5 and J is TRBJ2-5, with 8 positions matching TRBD1. There are 14 residues in the CDR3. Per the germline V gene, CDR1 is LGHNT and CDR2 is FRNRAP. Trimming cost V 7 bases and J 5 bases; bases outside gene matches: 9. DNA for the CDR3: TGTGCTAGTGTCCCAGGGGGCCTCCATGAGACCCAGTACTTC. Its translation: CASVPGGLHETQYF.

This chain connects TRBV6-1 to TRBJ2-5; D gene unclear. Trimming shortened V by 7 bases and J by 5 bases, and 14 bases separated the two germline ends. CDR3 size: 13 residues. Germline CDR1 reads MNHNS; CDR2 reads SASEGT. The CDR3 nucleotides are TGTGCCAGCACCTACCCCAATCCGGAGACCCAGTACTTC. This codes for CASTYPNPETQYF.

The rearrangement links TRBV2 to TRBJ1-1; 8 bases line up with TRBD1. There are 13 residues in the CDR3. The V and J ends lost 7 bases and 5 bases, in that order; junction bases with no gene match: 6. CDR1 and CDR2 (germline): SNHLY, FYNNEI. In DNA form, the CDR3 reads TGTGCCAGCACTCTACAGGGGGGAACTGAAGCTTTCTTT. Its protein product is CASTLQGGTEAFF.

The chain recombines TRBV4-3 with TRBJ2-7; D is possibly TRBD1 (5 bases). The CDR3 spans 14 residues. Per germline, CDR1 LGHNA and CDR2 YSLEER. V was clipped by 1 base and J by 3 bases, with 10 bases between them. The CDR3 region has the DNA TGCGCCAGCAGCCAAGGCAGGGCCGGCTACGAGCAGTACTTC. Residues: CASSQGRAGYEQYF.

The chain links TRBV30 to TRBJ1-3, with no clear D. Germline CDR1 reads GTSNPN; CDR2 reads SVGIG (reference sequence). CDR3 length: 15 amino acids. The V and J ends lost 1 base and 0 bases respectively, with 10 bases between them. The CDR3 loop reads CAWSGGMTSGNTIYF. Written as DNA, the CDR3 is TGTGCCTGGAGTGGCGGGATGACCTCTGGAAACACCATATATTTT.

The chain links TRBV6-1 to TRBJ1-6, with D unclear. This CDR3 has 15 residues. The germline gives CDR1 MNHNS, CDR2 SASEGT. With 4 bases removed from V and 0 bases from J, the gap between germline ends came to 7 bases. CDR3 bases: TGTGCCAGCAGTGGACACAGCTCCTATAATTCACCCCTCCACTTT. Its protein product is CASSGHSSYNSPLHF.

The V and J genes are TRBV7-9 and TRBJ2-7, with a tentative D call TRBD1 (5 bases). V lost 5 bases, J lost 2 bases, and 13 bases lay in between. This CDR3 region has 14 residues. The germline V gene has CDR1 SEHNR and CDR2 FQNEAQ (reference sequence). CDR3: CASSQGQDPYEQYF. The CDR3 DNA sequence: TGTGCCAGCAGCCAAGGACAAGATCCCTACGAGCAGTACTTC.

This chain connects TRBV7-2 to TRBJ1-1; D is uncertain. The CDR3 covers 13 residues. Trimming stripped 2 bases from V and 1 base from J, with 5 bases between. Germline V lookup: CDR1 SGHTA, CDR2 FQGNSA. CDR3 residues: CASSLLENTEAFF. CDR3 coding DNA: TGTGCCAGCAGCTTATTAGAGAACACTGAAGCTTTCTTT.

The chain carries TRBV4-3 and TRBJ1-6; TRBD1 might be the D (5 bases). In germline, CDR1 is LGHNA, CDR2 YSLEER. The CDR3 runs 15 residues. V was clipped by 0 bases and J by 9 bases, with 12 bases between them. CDR3 protein: CASSQDRQGSSPLHF. The CDR3 coding sequence is TGCGCCAGCAGCCAAGATCGTCAGGGATCTTCACCCCTCCACTTT.

This clone occurred once. The chain carries TRBV18 and TRBJ1-4; no firm D call. V lost 6 bases, J lost 7 bases, and 21 bases lay in between. Germline assignment: CDR1 KGHSH and CDR2 LQKENI. This CDR3 is built from 16 residues. The CDR3 here is CASSPLLSRVSEKLFF. The CDR3 coding sequence is TGTGCCAGCTCCCCCTTACTCTCCCGAGTAAGTGAAAAACTGTTTTTT.

This clone has just one count. This chain connects TRBV28 to TRBJ2-5; the D is unclear. Trimming pared 7 bases from V and 4 bases from J, leaving 7 bases between. Germline CDR1 MDHEN, CDR2 SYDVKM. CDR3 length: 11 residues. The CDR3 DNA follows: TGTGCCAGCACCGCGAGAGAGACCCAGTACTTC. This sequence encodes CASTARETQYF.

This clone was recorded once. The chain has TRBV18 and TRBJ1-6; 10 bases fit TRBD1. The V gene end was trimmed by 5 bases and the J gene end by 7 bases; junction bases not matched to a gene: 5. Germline V gene data show CDR1 as KGHSH and CDR2 as LQKENI. The CDR3 totals 15 residues. CDR3 DNA sequence: TGTGCCAGCTCAGGACCGGGACAGGGGAATTCACCCCTCCACTTT. Its translation is CASSGPGQGNSPLHF.

This chain links TRBV6-1 with TRBJ1-5; D may be TRBD1 (6 bases). Deletions cut 7 bases from V and 2 bases from J, with 15 bases between. CDR3 length: 15 amino acids. The germline CDR1 and CDR2 sequences are MNHNS and SASEGT. The chain's CDR3 is CASKAGGNGNQPQHF. CDR3 nucleotide sequence: TGTGCCAGCAAGGCGGGGGGCAATGGCAATCAGCCCCAGCATTTT.

This chain uses TRBV5-1 with TRBJ2-6; TRBD1 matches at 10 bases. Germline V gene lookup returns CDR1 SGHRS and CDR2 YFSETQ. The CDR3 runs 18 residues. The ends lost 4 bases at V and 3 bases at J; junction bases unmatched: 10. The CDR3 is CASSPWTGGELGANVLTF. As DNA, the CDR3 is TGCGCCAGCAGCCCCTGGACAGGGGGAGAACTTGGGGCCAACGTCCTGACTTTC.

J is TRBJ1-1 and V is TRBV20-1; 7 nucleotides line up with TRBD1. V lost 3 bases and J lost 8; bases outside the gene matches: 3. The CDR3 is made up of 11 amino acids. CDR1 DFQATT and CDR2 SNEGSKA come from the germline V gene (reference sequence). CDR3 protein: CSAREDREAFF. CDR3 sequence (DNA): TGCAGTGCTAGGGAGGACAGGGAAGCTTTCTTT.

V usage is TRBV5-1 and J usage is TRBJ2-3, with a weak D call TRBD2 (5 bases). The CDR3 length is 13 residues. Germline CDR1 reads SGHRS; CDR2 reads YFSETQ. Trimming shortened V by 2 bases and J by 2 bases, and 6 bases separated the two germline ends. The CDR3 sequence: CASSFRDTDTQYF. CDR3 DNA: TGCGCCAGCAGCTTTCGGGACACAGATACGCAGTATTTT.

The V gene is TRBV19, the J gene TRBJ2-3; 7 nucleotides match TRBD1. The CDR3 extends over 15 amino acids. Trimming took 3 bases from V and 2 from J; bases not matched to a gene: 5. The germline gives CDR1 LNHDA, CDR2 SQIVND (reference sequence). The chain's CDR3 is CASSILGTATDTQYF. The DNA for the CDR3 is TGTGCCAGTAGTATTTTAGGGACAGCCACAGATACGCAGTATTTT.